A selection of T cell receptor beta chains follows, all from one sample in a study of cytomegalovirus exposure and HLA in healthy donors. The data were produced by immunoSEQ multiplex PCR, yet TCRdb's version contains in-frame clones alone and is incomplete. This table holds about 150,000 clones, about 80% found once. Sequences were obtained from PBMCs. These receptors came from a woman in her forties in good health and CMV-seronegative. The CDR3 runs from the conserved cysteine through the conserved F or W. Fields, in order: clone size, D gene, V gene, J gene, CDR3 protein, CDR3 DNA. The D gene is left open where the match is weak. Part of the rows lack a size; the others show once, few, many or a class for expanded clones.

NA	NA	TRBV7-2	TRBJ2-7	CASSLAFGDEQYF	TGTGCCAGCAGCTTAGCGTTCGGGGACGAGCAGTACTTC
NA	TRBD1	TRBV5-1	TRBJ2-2	CASSLDRGATGELFF	TGCGCCAGCAGCTTGGACAGGGGGGCGACCGGGGAGCTGTTTTTT
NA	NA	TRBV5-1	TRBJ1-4	CASSRTANEKLFF	TGCGCCAGCAGCCGGACAGCCAATGAAAAACTGTTTTTT
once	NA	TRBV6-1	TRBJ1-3	CASSERRSSGNTIYF	TGTGCCAGCAGTGAAAGAAGGAGCTCTGGAAACACCATATATTTT
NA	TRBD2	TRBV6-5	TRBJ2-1	CASSLISGGAYNEQFF	TGTGCCAGCAGTTTAATTAGCGGGGGGGCCTACAATGAGCAGTTCTTC
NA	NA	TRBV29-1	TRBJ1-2	CSVELGSYGYTF	TGCAGCGTTGAGCTGGGCTCCTATGGCTACACCTTC
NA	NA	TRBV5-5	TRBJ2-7	CASSLQGSPGNYEQYF	TGTGCCAGCAGCCTCCAAGGCAGCCCAGGGAACTACGAGCAGTACTTC
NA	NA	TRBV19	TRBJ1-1	CASTQVPMNTEAFF	TGTGCCAGTACTCAGGTCCCTATGAACACTGAAGCTTTCTTT
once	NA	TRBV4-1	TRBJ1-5	CASSRMQGLDQPQHF	TGCGCCAGCAGCCGCATGCAGGGGCTTGATCAGCCCCAGCATTTT
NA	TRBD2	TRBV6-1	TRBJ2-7	CASSGSSGTAAEQYF	TGTGCCAGCAGCGGCTCTAGCGGGACCGCGGCCGAGCAGTACTTC
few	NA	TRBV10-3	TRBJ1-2	CAISESWTAYGYTF	TGTGCCATCAGTGAGTCGTGGACAGCCTATGGCTACACCTTC
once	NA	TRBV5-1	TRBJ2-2	CASSLLGGLNTGELFF	TGCGCCAGCAGCTTACTAGGAGGACTAAACACCGGGGAGCTGTTTTTT
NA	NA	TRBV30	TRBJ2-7	CAWATGTSTEQYF	TGTGCCTGGGCAACCGGGACTTCCACCGAGCAGTACTTC
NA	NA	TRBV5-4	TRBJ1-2	CASSLEGEGWYGYTF	TGTGCCAGCAGCTTGGAGGGGGAGGGCTGGTATGGCTACACCTTC
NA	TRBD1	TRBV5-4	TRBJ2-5	CASSLDLDRGGEETQYF	TGTGCCAGCAGCCTCGACCTGGACAGGGGGGGGGAAGAGACCCAGTACTTC
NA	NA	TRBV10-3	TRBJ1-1	CAIRVMDSGTEAFF	TGTGCCATCAGGGTTATGGATTCGGGGACTGAAGCTTTCTTT
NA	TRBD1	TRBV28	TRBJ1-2	CASTAAGQTNYGYTF	TGTGCCAGCACAGCGGCGGGACAGACTAACTATGGCTACACCTTC
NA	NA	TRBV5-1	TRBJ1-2	CASSLAWAGNYGYTF	TGCGCCAGCAGCTTGGCCTGGGCGGGGAACTATGGCTACACCTTC
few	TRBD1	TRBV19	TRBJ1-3	CASRTGALSGNTIYF	TGTGCCAGCCGGACAGGGGCCCTCTCTGGAAACACCATATATTTT
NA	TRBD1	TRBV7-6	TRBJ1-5	CASSLGEGAGKPQHF	TGTGCCAGCAGCTTAGGTGAGGGGGCTGGTAAGCCCCAGCATTTT
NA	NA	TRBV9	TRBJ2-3	CASSARLDTDTQYF	TGTGCCAGCAGCGCGAGACTAGACACAGATACGCAGTATTTT
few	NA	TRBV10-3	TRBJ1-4	CASGHPNEKLFF	TGTGCCAGCGGGCATCCTAATGAAAAACTGTTTTTT
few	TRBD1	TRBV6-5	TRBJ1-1	CASRRPGTGNTEAFF	TGTGCCAGCAGGCGGCCGGGGACAGGGAACACTGAAGCTTTCTTT
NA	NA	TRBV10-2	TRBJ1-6	CASRVGQGNSPLHF	TGCGCCAGCAGGGTCGGGCAGGGCAATTCACCCCTCCACTTT
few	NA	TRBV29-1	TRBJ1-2	CSSYQGERYGYTF	TGCAGCTCCTACCAAGGGGAAAGGTATGGCTACACCTTC